This T cell receptor (beta chain) appears in the sequencing data of a study of spatial heterogeneity in lung cancer. The time point: sample taken at primary tumor resection. Without sorting, whole RNA was sequenced from tumor, nontumor lung or frozen PBMC. In its sample, this clonotype was seen many times. Antigen: not known. Each TCR cDNA molecule bore a unique molecular identifier. TCRdb re-called the 5' RACE reads with MiXCR, one entry per CDR3 protein. The repertoire holds about 100,000 distinct CDR3 sequences, with about 4.6% as singletons. Study results and caveats: The study found that expanded intratumoral alpha and beta TCR counts tracked tumor mutation counts. Coverage estimated for tumor T cells reached roughly 6.5% for alpha chains and less than 15% for beta chains. Expanded TCR counts, ubiquitous and regional, correlated respectively with ubiquitous and regional nonsynonymous mutation counts.

V was clipped by 3 bases and J by 0 bases, with 5 bases between them. The CDR3 consists of 13 residues. CDR1 and CDR2 (germline): SGHVS, FNYEAQ. V usage is TRBV7-6 and J usage is TRBJ2-5, with D hard to call. The clonotype comes from a male donor with early-stage non-small cell lung cancer. The sequencing here drew on lung tumor tissue, taken at surgery. The CDR3 DNA follows: TGTGCCAGCAGCTTCCAGTACCAAGAGACCCAGTACTTC. Protein sequence: CASSFQYQETQYF.